These 12 T cell receptor beta chains came from one sample sequenced in a study of human T cells and chemical hapten exposure. In TCRdb, the RACE reads were re-called with MiXCR into one record per CDR3 protein. The table shows around 330,000 distinct CDR3 sequences, with around 5.5% occurring only once. Indicated time point: pre-sensitization, week 0. The treatment was: therapeutic diphenylcyclopropenone sensitization with weekly scalp DPC. Sequenced material: whole blood, taken in connection with sensitization to the hapten diphenylcyclopropenone (DPC). These receptors were taken from a young woman with alopecia areata. Some clones in this sample may be carry-over from other donors' samples.

Many counts were recorded for this clonotype. The chain joins TRBV3-1 to TRBJ2-3, with D unresolved. CDR1 and CDR2 from the germline V gene are LGHDT and YNNKEL (reference sequence). CDR3 size: 12 residues. With 1 base removed from V and 5 bases from J, the gap between germline ends came to 4 bases. CDR3 DNA: TGTGCCAGCAGCCAAGTTGGAGATACGCAGTATTTT. It specifies CASSQVGDTQYF.

This clonotype has a count of ten or more. V and J are TRBV29-1 and TRBJ2-3, with D possibly matching TRBD1 (7 bases). Germline V lookup: CDR1 SQVTM, CDR2 ANQGSEA. The V and J ends lost 3 bases and 3 bases respectively, with 25 bases between them. The CDR3 has 18 amino acids. CDR3 DNA sequence: TGCAGCGTTGACTTCAACGGAATGGCGGGACAGTTAACAGATACGCAGTATTTT. Translation gives CSVDFNGMAGQLTDTQYF.

The rearrangement links TRBV4-1 to TRBJ1-5; no firm D call. The germline gives CDR1 MGHRA, CDR2 YSYEKL. The CDR3 runs 13 residues. V was shortened by 0 bases and J by 7 bases, with 7 bases between the two germline ends. CDR3 nucleotide sequence: TGCGCCAGCAGCCAAGATAAGGAACAGCCCCAGCATTTT. Protein product: CASSQDKEQPQHF.

The chain combines TRBV2 with TRBJ1-6; the D gene is possibly TRBD1 (5 bases). The CDR3 runs to 16 residues. Trimming cost V 6 bases and J 0 bases, with 12 bases left between them. Per the germline V gene, CDR1 is SNHLY and CDR2 is FYNNEI. The CDR3 region is CASRARDSSYNSPLHF. The CDR3 DNA reads as TGTGCCAGCAGAGCCAGGGATAGCTCCTATAATTCACCCCTCCACTTT.

This clonotype has only one observation. The chain carries TRBV6-6 and TRBJ2-4; D might be TRBD2 (5 bases). Germline CDR1 reads MNHNY; CDR2 reads SVGAGI (reference sequence). The CDR3 is 17 residues long. The ends were cut back, 2 bases at V and 4 bases at J, with 18 bases in the middle. This CDR3 is CASSYPLSREGKNIQYF. CDR3 DNA: TGTGCCAGCAGTTACCCCCTCTCGAGGGAAGGGAAAAACATTCAGTACTTC.

This rearrangement joins TRBV29-1 to TRBJ1-4; weak D call: TRBD1 (5 bases). V was clipped by 7 bases and J by 7 bases, with 16 bases between them. CDR1 is SQVTM and CDR2 is ANQGSEA in the germline V gene. This CDR3 comprises 13 residues. The CDR3 here is CSGTSGDSEKLFF. CDR3 DNA: TGCAGCGGTACTTCGGGGGATTCTGAAAAACTGTTTTTT.

The rearrangement joins TRBV5-5 to TRBJ1-4; D not certain. V dropped 8 bases and J dropped 0 bases, with 14 bases sitting between them. Germline CDR1 is SGHKS and CDR2 is YYEKEE (reference sequence). The CDR3 is 15 amino acids. This CDR3 reads CASQLGPTTNEKLFF. CDR3 nucleotides: TGTGCCAGTCAGCTGGGCCCTACAACTAATGAAAAACTGTTTTTT.

A few counts support this clonotype. The rearrangement uses TRBV10-3 and TRBJ1-5; no clear D. The germline V gene has CDR1 ENHRY and CDR2 SYGVKD. The CDR3 length is 13 residues. The V end was cut by 3 bases, the J end by 6 bases, with 9 bases between. CDR3 loop: CAISERAGQPQHF. The CDR3, as DNA: TGTGCCATCAGTGAACGGGCGGGTCAGCCCCAGCATTTT.

This clonotype was detected only a few times. This CDR3 reads CASSHPSGSGTNYEQYF. CDR3 DNA sequence: TGTGCCAGCAGCCACCCTTCCGGCTCCGGGACTAACTACGAGCAGTACTTC. V and J are TRBV4-2 and TRBJ2-7, with TRBD2 matching over 7 bases. The ends lost 3 bases at V and 3 bases at J; junction bases unmatched: 14. Germline V gene data show CDR1 as LGHNA and CDR2 as YNFKEQ. CDR3 length equals 17 residues.

This clonotype was observed at least ten times. The J gene is TRBJ1-4, the V gene TRBV6-6; no clear D. CDR3 size: 11 residues. Trimming left V 2 bases short and J 6 bases short, with 1 base between. Germline CDR1 MNHNY, CDR2 SVGAGI (reference sequence). CDR3 sequence (DNA): TGTGCCAGCAGTTACGATGAAAAACTGTTTTTT. Translating gives CASSYDEKLFF.

V usage is TRBV10-3 and J usage is TRBJ2-7, with D perhaps matching TRBD1 (5 bases). The CDR3 totals 14 residues. Between the trimmed V and J ends, which lost 4 bases and 0 bases, there was a span of 10 bases. Germline loops: CDR1 ENHRY, CDR2 SYGVKD. Written as DNA, the CDR3 is TGTGCCATCAGTGCCTCGGACAACTCCTACGAGCAGTACTTC. This gives the protein CAISASDNSYEQYF.

This clonotype appeared many times. The chain has TRBV5-6 and TRBJ2-2; 8 bases agree with TRBD1. Germline V gene lookup returns CDR1 SGHDT and CDR2 YYEEEE. V lost 4 bases, J lost 6 bases, and 11 bases stayed unmatched. CDR3 length: 16 amino acids. Here the CDR3 DNA reads TGTGCCAGCAGCCGTTTTTGGCAGGGGGCCCCCGGGGAGCTGTTTTTT. As protein: CASSRFWQGAPGELFF. Full variable domain (outside the CDR3, taken from reference TRBV5-6 and TRBJ2-2): DAGVTQSPTHLIKTRGQQVTLRCSPKSGHDTVSWYQQALGQGPQFIFQYYEEEERQRGNFPDRFSGHQFPNYSSELNVNALLLGDSALYLCASSRFWQGAPGELFFGEGSRLTVL.